This section outlines one T cell receptor beta chain sequence together with its context. Germline V gives CDR1 MNHNS, CDR2 SASEGT. The CDR3 is made up of 12 amino acids. Trimming took 3 bases from V and 3 from J, leaving 3 bases between them. This sample was included in a study of T cell responses to AZD1222 COVID-19 vaccine. Measured with immunoSEQ multiplex PCR; TCRdb has only the in-frame clones, and not every one. The sample includes 110,000 to 150,000 clones, about nine tenths seen only once; the top ten take about 3.5%. The V call is TRBV6-1, the J call TRBJ1-5; D not certain. This sample comprised peripheral blood, obtained on day 0 of AZD1222 vaccination. The sequence was collected from an adult in good health. The CDR3 DNA reads TGTGCCAGCAGTGACAACAATCAGCCCCAGCATTTT. The encoded protein is CASSDNNQPQHF.